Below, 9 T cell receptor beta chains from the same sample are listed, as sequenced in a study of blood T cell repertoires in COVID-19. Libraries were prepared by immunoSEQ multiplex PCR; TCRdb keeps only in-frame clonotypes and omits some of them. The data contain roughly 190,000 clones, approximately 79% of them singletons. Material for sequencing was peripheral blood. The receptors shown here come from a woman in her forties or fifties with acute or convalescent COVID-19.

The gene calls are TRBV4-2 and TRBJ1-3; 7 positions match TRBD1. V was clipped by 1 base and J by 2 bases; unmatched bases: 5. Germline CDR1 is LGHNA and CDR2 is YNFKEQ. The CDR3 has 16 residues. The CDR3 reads CASSQVSGGPGNTIYF. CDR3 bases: TGTGCCAGCAGCCAAGTGTCAGGGGGGCCTGGAAACACCATATATTTT.

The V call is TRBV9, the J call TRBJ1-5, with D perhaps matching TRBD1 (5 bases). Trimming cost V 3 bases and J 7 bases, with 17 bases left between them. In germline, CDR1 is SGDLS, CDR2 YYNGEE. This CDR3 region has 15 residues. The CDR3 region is CASSATSGPRQPQHF. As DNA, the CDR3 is TGTGCCAGCAGCGCGACATCAGGGCCTAGGCAGCCCCAGCATTTT.

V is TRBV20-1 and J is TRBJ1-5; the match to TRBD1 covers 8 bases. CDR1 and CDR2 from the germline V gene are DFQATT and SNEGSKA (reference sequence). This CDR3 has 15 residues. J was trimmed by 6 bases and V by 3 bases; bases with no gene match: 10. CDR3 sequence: CSASPQGAKGQPQHF. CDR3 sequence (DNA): TGCAGTGCTAGTCCCCAGGGGGCGAAAGGTCAGCCCCAGCATTTT.

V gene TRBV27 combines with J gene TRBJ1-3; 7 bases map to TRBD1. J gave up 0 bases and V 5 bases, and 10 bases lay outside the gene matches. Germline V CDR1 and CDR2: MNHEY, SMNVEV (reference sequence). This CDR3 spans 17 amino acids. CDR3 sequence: CASSLQGGGYSGNTIYF. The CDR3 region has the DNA TGTGCCAGCAGTCTCCAAGGGGGCGGCTACTCTGGAAACACCATATATTTT.

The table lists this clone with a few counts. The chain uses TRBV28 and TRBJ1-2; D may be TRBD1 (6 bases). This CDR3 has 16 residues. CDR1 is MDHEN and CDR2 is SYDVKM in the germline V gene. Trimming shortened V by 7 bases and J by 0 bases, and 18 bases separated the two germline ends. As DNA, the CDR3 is TGTGCCAGCATGGGGAGGGGGGGACCAGCTAACTATGGCTACACCTTC. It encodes CASMGRGGPANYGYTF.

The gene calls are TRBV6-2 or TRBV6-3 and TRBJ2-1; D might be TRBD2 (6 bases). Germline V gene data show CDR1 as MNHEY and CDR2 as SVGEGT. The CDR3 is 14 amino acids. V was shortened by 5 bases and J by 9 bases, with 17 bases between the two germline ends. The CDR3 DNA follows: TGTGCCAGCAGTCTCCCGGGATGGGGAGGTGAGCAGTTCTTC. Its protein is CASSLPGWGGEQFF.

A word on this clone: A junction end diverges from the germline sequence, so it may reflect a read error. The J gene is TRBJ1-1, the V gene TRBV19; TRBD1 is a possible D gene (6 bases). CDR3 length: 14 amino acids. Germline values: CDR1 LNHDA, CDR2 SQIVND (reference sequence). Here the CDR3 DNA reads TGTGCCAGTAATATACAGGGTCTTAACACTGAAGCTTTCTTT. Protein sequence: CASNIQGLNTEAFF.

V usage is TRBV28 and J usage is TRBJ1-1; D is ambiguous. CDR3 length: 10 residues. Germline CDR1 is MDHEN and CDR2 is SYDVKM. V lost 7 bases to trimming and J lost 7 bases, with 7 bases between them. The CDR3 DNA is TGTGCCAGCAAGAGGGATGAAGCTTTCTTT. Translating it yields CASKRDEAFF. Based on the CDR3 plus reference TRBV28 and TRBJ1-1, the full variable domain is DVKVTQSSRYLVKRTGEKVFLECVQDMDHENMFWYRQDPGLGLRLIYFSYDVKMKEKGDIPEGYSVSREKKERFSLILESASTNQTSMYLCASKRDEAFFGQGTRLTVV.

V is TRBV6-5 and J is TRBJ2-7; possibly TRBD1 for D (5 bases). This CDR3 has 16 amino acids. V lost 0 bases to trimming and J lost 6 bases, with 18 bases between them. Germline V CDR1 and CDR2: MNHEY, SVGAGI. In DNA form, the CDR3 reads TGTGCCAGCAGTTACTCGTTTCTTAGTCAGGGCGCCGAGCAGTACTTC. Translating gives CASSYSFLSQGAEQYF.